These T cell receptor beta chains were read from a single sample in a study of blood T cell repertoires in COVID-19. The method was immunoSEQ multiplex PCR; TCRdb's version includes in-frame clones alone and lacks a portion of them. In the table there are fewer than 200,000 clones, 75% to 85% of which are singletons. The specimen was peripheral blood. These receptors were taken from a woman of 80 years or more with COVID-19, enrolled during active disease. Both conserved end residues are part of each CDR3. Fields, in order: J gene, D gene, clone size, V gene, CDR3 DNA, CDR3 protein. A D gene is named only where the DNA matches it firmly. Only some rows state a clone size, as once, few, many or a class for expanded clones.

TRBJ1-6	NA	NA	TRBV5-5	TGTGCCAGCAGCTTCTCCCCGGGGGGCAAAAGTTCACCCCTCCACTTT	CASSFSPGGKSSPLHF
TRBJ1-2	NA	NA	TRBV27	TGTGCCAGGGGCACGATTCTTAACTATGGCTACACCTTC	CARGTILNYGYTF
TRBJ2-2	TRBD1	NA	TRBV9	TGTGCCAGCAGCGCAACACAGGGGTCCGGGGAGCTGTTTTTT	CASSATQGSGELFF
TRBJ2-2	TRBD1	NA	TRBV27	TGTGCCAGCAGTTTGGTCTCAGGGGGCACCGGGGAGCTGTTTTTT	CASSLVSGGTGELFF
TRBJ2-1	TRBD2	NA	TRBV2	TGTGCCAGCAGTACTAGCGGCCACAATGAGCAGTTCTTC	CASSTSGHNEQFF
TRBJ2-2	NA	NA	TRBV5-6	TGTGCCAGCAGCTTGGCAGGGTCCACCGGGGAGCTGTTTTTT	CASSLAGSTGELFF
TRBJ1-1	TRBD1	NA	TRBV19	TGTGCCAGTAGCCCTTCCGGACAGGAAAACACTGAAGCTTTCTTT	CASSPSGQENTEAFF
TRBJ1-3	TRBD1	NA	TRBV7-2	TGTGCCAGCAGCTTGGTGGGGACAGGGGGCGCTGGAAACACCATATATTTT	CASSLVGTGGAGNTIYF
TRBJ1-2	TRBD1	NA	TRBV11-3	TGTGCCAGCAGCTCCACCGGGACAGAGTTTCACTATGGCTACACCTTC	CASSSTGTEFHYGYTF
TRBJ1-2	NA	NA	TRBV30	TGTGCCTGGAGTGAGGAGGCCTACGGAGGGGGCTACACCTTC	CAWSEEAYGGGYTF
TRBJ1-2	TRBD1	NA	TRBV19	TGTGCCAGTACCTATAGAGGGGACAGGGCAAGCTACACCTTC	CASTYRGDRASYTF
TRBJ2-7	NA	few	TRBV28	TGTGCCAGCAGCCACGGGTACGAGCAGTACTTC	CASSHGYEQYF
TRBJ1-2	TRBD1	NA	TRBV12-5	TGTGCTAGTGGTTCCGGGACAGTCTATGGCTACACCTTC	CASGSGTVYGYTF
TRBJ2-7	TRBD1	NA	TRBV25-1	TGTGCCAGCTTGGACAGGTCGTCCTACGAGCAGTACTTC	CASLDRSSYEQYF
TRBJ2-3	TRBD2	NA	TRBV6-5	TGTGCCAGCCGTTACCGGGGGGTCTTGCCCACAGATACGCAGTATTTT	CASRYRGVLPTDTQYF
TRBJ1-2	NA	NA	TRBV29-1	TGCAGCGTTGAAGGGACAGAAGTGGGTGGCTACACCTTC	CSVEGTEVGGYTF
TRBJ2-2	NA	NA	TRBV5-4	TGTGCCACCAAAATGGGAGGTGGAGACACCGGGGAGCTGTTTTTT	CATKMGGGDTGELFF
TRBJ1-5	NA	few	TRBV15	TGTGCCACCAGCAGAGTAACGGGGGGCAAAAATCAGCCCCAGCATTTT	CATSRVTGGKNQPQHF
TRBJ1-2	NA	NA	TRBV6-5	TGTGCCAGCAGTTACTCTCTACAGGCCACTAACTATGGCTACACCTTC	CASSYSLQATNYGYTF
TRBJ1-4	TRBD1	NA	TRBV18	TGTGCCAGCTCACTGGAACTCAGGGACAGGGGAGAAAAACTGTTTTTT	CASSLELRDRGEKLFF
TRBJ1-5	TRBD1	NA	TRBV19	TGTGCCAGTAGTAGAGGATTATACAGGGGGCGAGGCAATCAGCCCCAGCATTTT	CASSRGLYRGRGNQPQHF
TRBJ1-2	NA	NA	TRBV21-1	TGTGCCAGCCCCGGGACACGGGGATTGTATGTTCCGGGCTACACCTTC	CASPGTRGLYVPGYTF
TRBJ1-1	NA	NA	TRBV5-1	TGCGCCAGCAGCTCGACAGCGAACACTGAAGCTTTCTTT	CASSSTANTEAFF
TRBJ2-1	TRBD2	NA	TRBV19	TGTGCCAGTAGTACCCCTCATCGTGGGGGGGGCAATGAGCAGTTCTTC	CASSTPHRGGGNEQFF
TRBJ1-4	NA	NA	TRBV6-5	TGTGCCAGCAGTCCCCGAGGGGAAAAACTGTTTTTT	CASSPRGEKLFF
TRBJ1-2	TRBD1	NA	TRBV4-3	TGCGCCAGCAGCCCGGGGACAGGGGTGGACTATGGCTACACCTTC	CASSPGTGVDYGYTF
TRBJ2-1	TRBD1	once	TRBV14	TGTGCCAGCAGCCACCACCTAGGACAGGGGGCGGGGAATGAGCAGTTCTTC	CASSHHLGQGAGNEQFF
TRBJ2-1	NA	NA	TRBV9	TGTGCCAGCAGCGCTAGGGGGAATAGGGAGCAGTTCTTC	CASSARGNREQFF
TRBJ2-3	NA	NA	TRBV7-9	TGTGCCAGCAGCTTAGGGACTAACCAATATGGCACAGATACGCAGTATTTT	CASSLGTNQYGTDTQYF
TRBJ2-1	TRBD2	NA	TRBV28	TGTGCCAGCAGTCCACCTCTAGCGGGAGGTTACAATGAGCAGTTCTTC	CASSPPLAGGYNEQFF
TRBJ2-1	NA	NA	TRBV9	TGTGCCAGCAGCGTCCGGGACAACTCCTACAATGAGCAGTTCTTC	CASSVRDNSYNEQFF
TRBJ2-3	TRBD1	NA	TRBV11-3	TGTGCCAGCAGCTTATCTACAGGGGGCCTGACAGATACGCAGTATTTT	CASSLSTGGLTDTQYF
TRBJ1-5	NA	few	TRBV7-8	TGTGCCAGCAGCTTAGCCCGGGGAGGTCAGCCCCAGCATTTT	CASSLARGGQPQHF
TRBJ1-2	TRBD1	NA	TRBV5-1	TGCGCCAGCAGCCCCGGGACAGGGGTTGGCTACACCTTC	CASSPGTGVGYTF
TRBJ2-7	NA	NA	TRBV11-3	TGTGCCAGCAGCGGGCGGGGGCGGCGGCAATACGAGCAGTACTTC	CASSGRGRRQYEQYF
TRBJ1-2	NA	NA	TRBV6-1	TGTGCCAGCAGTGAAATATACTCGGGCGGGGATAGATCGGGCTACACCTTC	CASSEIYSGGDRSGYTF
TRBJ2-1	NA	NA	TRBV4-1	TGCGCCAGCAGCCAGAGGGCCCCTAGCACTGAGCAGTTCTTC	CASSQRAPSTEQFF
TRBJ2-1	TRBD2	NA	TRBV2	TGTGCCAGCAGCCGACTAGCGATGACGCAGTTCTTC	CASSRLAMTQFF
TRBJ2-5	TRBD2	NA	TRBV28	TGTGCCAGCAGTTCCCCTTGGGACTACCTAAACCAAGAGACCCAGTACTTC	CASSSPWDYLNQETQYF
TRBJ1-3	NA	NA	TRBV5-5	TGTGCCAGCAGCTTGGTTGGACACGGAAACACCATATATTTT	CASSLVGHGNTIYF
TRBJ2-4	TRBD2	NA	TRBV7-8	TGTGCCAGCAGCTTGGCCGGGGGGACCCTAGCCAAAAACATTCAGTACTTC	CASSLAGGTLAKNIQYF
TRBJ1-3	TRBD1	NA	TRBV10-3	TGTGCCATCAGTGAGACCACAGGGGCTGGAAACACCATATATTTT	CAISETTGAGNTIYF
TRBJ2-7	TRBD1	NA	TRBV11-1	TGTGCCAGCAGCTTAGCAGGACAGGGTTTCTACGAGCAGTACTTC	CASSLAGQGFYEQYF
TRBJ2-7	NA	few	TRBV5-4	TGTGCCAGCAGTTCTCAGTACGAGCAGTACTTC	CASSSQYEQYF
TRBJ2-2	NA	NA	TRBV11-3	TGTGCCAGCAGCTTACATGGCCCAGAGAACACCGGGGAGCTGTTTTTT	CASSLHGPENTGELFF
TRBJ2-7	TRBD2	NA	TRBV10-2	TGCGCCACCTCACTAGCGGGAGTCTGGGAGCAGTACTTC	CATSLAGVWEQYF
TRBJ1-3	NA	NA	TRBV7-9	TGTGCCAGCAGCCTGAGCTCTGGAAACACCATATATTTT	CASSLSSGNTIYF